These 11 T cell receptor beta chains came from one sample sequenced in a study of shared clonotypes between healthy human individuals. Produced via immunoSEQ multiplex PCR; TCRdb's table is partial and in-frame only. Of some 2 million clones listed, 90% to 95% were seen once; the top ten hold roughly 0.13%. The sequencing sample was made of naive CD4+ T cells sorted from blood. Described subset: CD45RA+ positively selected. These receptors all stem from a man aged 18 to 35 in good health.

A few counts support this clone. The sample carries other DNA sequences with the same CDR3. The chain combines TRBV6-1 with TRBJ2-7; D unclear. The V gene lost 7 bases and the J gene lost 2 bases, with 6 bases spanning the gap. CDR1 MNHNS and CDR2 SASEGT come from the germline V gene. The CDR3 is 11 amino acids. The CDR3 DNA reads TGTGCCAGCACAGAAGCCTACGAGCAGTACTTC. Protein sequence: CASTEAYEQYF.

The chain recombines TRBV21-1 with TRBJ2-5; the D call of TRBD1 is as the table states it, not checked on the DNA. TRBV21-1 is given as a pseudogene. The CDR3 has 16 residues. The CDR3 nucleotides are TGTGCCAGCAGCAAAAAGGCTAGGGGGCCCCAAGAGACCCAGTACTTC. Protein product: CASSKKARGPQETQYF.

The rearrangement links TRBV11-2 to TRBJ2-3; TRBD2 agrees at 7 bases. CDR3 length: 14 residues. Germline trimming cut 5 bases from V and 0 bases from J; bases unmatched to any gene: 2. Germline-derived CDR1 and CDR2 are SGHAT and FQNNGV. Here the CDR3 DNA reads TGTGCCAGCAGCCATAGCGGGAGCACAGATACGCAGTATTTT. It is translated as CASSHSGSTDTQYF.

The chain carries TRBV30 and TRBJ2-1; TRBD1 is a possible D gene (6 bases). V was cut by 2 bases and J by 3 bases, with 11 bases left in between. The CDR3 totals 14 residues. CDR1 and CDR2 (germline): GTSNPN, SVGIG (reference sequence). The CDR3 DNA reads TGTGCCTGGAGTTTTTCGACAGGCTACAATGAGCAGTTCTTC. This translates into CAWSFSTGYNEQFF. Full variable domain (remainder filled in from reference TRBV30 and TRBJ2-1): SQTIHQWPATLVQPVGSPLSLECTVEGTSNPNLYWYRQAAGRGLQLLFYSVGIGQISSEVPQNLSASRPQDRQFILSSKKLLLSDSGFYLCAWSFSTGYNEQFFGPGTRLTVL.

This rearrangement joins TRBV5-1 to TRBJ2-7; a weak D match, TRBD1 (5 bases). The CDR3 contains 14 residues. Germline V gene lookup returns CDR1 SGHRS and CDR2 YFSETQ. The ends were cut back, 3 bases at V and 2 bases at J, with 12 bases in the middle. CDR3 sequence reads: CASSSVAGTYEQYF. Written as DNA, the CDR3 is TGCGCCAGCAGCTCCGTTGCAGGGACCTACGAGCAGTACTTC.

The CDR3 loop is CASSESGTGYEQYF. The CDR3 nucleotides are TGCGCCAGCAGTGAGTCCGGGACAGGCTACGAGCAGTACTTC. The genes are TRBV10-1 and TRBJ2-7; 8 positions agree with TRBD1. Trimming removed 0 bases from V and 3 bases from J; junction bases left unmatched: 1. The CDR3 runs to 14 residues. The germline V gene encodes CDR1 WNHNN and CDR2 SYGVQD (reference sequence).

The chain has TRBV6-5 and TRBJ1-6; D perhaps matches TRBD1 (5 bases). Trimming cost V 8 bases and J 8 bases, with 16 bases left between them. The CDR3 runs 14 residues. Germline V gene lookup returns CDR1 MNHEY and CDR2 SVGAGI. Here the CDR3 reads CASRGRRTDSPLHF. CDR3 DNA sequence: TGTGCCAGCCGGGGGAGACGAACGGATTCACCCCTCCACTTT.

The chain uses TRBV7-9 and TRBJ2-7; D is possibly TRBD1 (6 bases). There are 15 residues in the CDR3. V dropped 5 bases and J dropped 5 bases, with 19 bases sitting between them. The germline gives CDR1 SEHNR, CDR2 FQNEAQ (reference sequence). CDR3 in amino acids: CASSPRAGTRNEQYF. CDR3 DNA sequence: TGTGCCAGCAGCCCGCGCGCCGGGACAAGGAACGAGCAGTACTTC.

The chain carries TRBV11-2 and TRBJ1-1; D gene unclear. V lost 1 base, J lost 3 bases, and 9 bases lay in between. The germline gives CDR1 SGHAT, CDR2 FQNNGV. The CDR3 loop spans 14 amino acids. The DNA for the CDR3 is TGTGCCAGCAGCTTAGTAATTCACGACACTGAAGCTTTCTTT. Amino acid sequence: CASSLVIHDTEAFF. The full variable domain, with the rest looked up from reference TRBV11-2 and TRBJ1-1, is EAGVAQSPRYKIIEKRQSVAFWCNPISGHATLYWYQQILGQGPKLLIQFQNNGVVDDSQLPKDRFSAERLKGVDSTLKIQPAKLEDSAVYLCASSLVIHDTEAFFGQGTRLTVV.

The chain has TRBV2 and TRBJ2-7; 7 bases fit TRBD1. J gave up 0 bases and V 7 bases, and 6 bases lay outside the gene matches. The CDR3 covers 14 residues. Germline CDR1 SNHLY, CDR2 FYNNEI. The CDR3 DNA reads TGTGCCAGCACTGGACAGGAGAGCTCCTACGAGCAGTACTTC. Translated: CASTGQESSYEQYF.

This chain connects TRBV19 to TRBJ2-3; 9 nucleotides line up with TRBD1. Germline assignment: CDR1 LNHDA and CDR2 SQIVND (reference sequence). Trimming cost V 7 bases and J 4 bases; bases outside gene matches: 12. The CDR3 has 16 residues. The CDR3 DNA reads as TGTGCCAGTACCCCGACCGGGACAGGGAGCCCAGATACGCAGTATTTT. Protein: CASTPTGTGSPDTQYF.